This T cell receptor beta chain was identified during a study of blood T cells in healthy people across ages. This clonotype turned up a few times. Primers used in a second PCR of about 6 to 12 cycles were a sample-barcoded 5' primer and a J-beta primer mix. Every sample gave at least 3 million paired-end reads containing CDR3. MiXCR, run by TCRdb on the 5' RACE reads, gives a single entry per CDR3 protein. The repertoire consists of around 940,000 distinct CDR3 sequences, with 45% to 60% occurring once and the leading ten covering about a fifth. The sample taken for sequencing was blood. The origin of this receptor is a woman in her sixties in good health.

DNA for the CDR3: TGTGCCAGCAGCCCCCATGGGGACTGGGGAACCCTATACGAGCAGTACTTC. Translating it yields CASSPHGDWGTLYEQYF. The chain joins TRBV28 to TRBJ2-7; maybe TRBD2 (6 bases). Germline lookup yields CDR1 MDHEN and CDR2 SYDVKM. V was cut by 6 bases and J by 4 bases, with 25 bases left in between. The CDR3 is 17 residues long. Based on the CDR3 plus reference TRBV28 and TRBJ2-7, the full variable domain is DVKVTQSSRYLVKRTGEKVFLECVQDMDHENMFWYRQDPGLGLRLIYFSYDVKMKEKGDIPEGYSVSREKKERFSLILESASTNQTSMYLCASSPHGDWGTLYEQYFGPGTRLTVT.